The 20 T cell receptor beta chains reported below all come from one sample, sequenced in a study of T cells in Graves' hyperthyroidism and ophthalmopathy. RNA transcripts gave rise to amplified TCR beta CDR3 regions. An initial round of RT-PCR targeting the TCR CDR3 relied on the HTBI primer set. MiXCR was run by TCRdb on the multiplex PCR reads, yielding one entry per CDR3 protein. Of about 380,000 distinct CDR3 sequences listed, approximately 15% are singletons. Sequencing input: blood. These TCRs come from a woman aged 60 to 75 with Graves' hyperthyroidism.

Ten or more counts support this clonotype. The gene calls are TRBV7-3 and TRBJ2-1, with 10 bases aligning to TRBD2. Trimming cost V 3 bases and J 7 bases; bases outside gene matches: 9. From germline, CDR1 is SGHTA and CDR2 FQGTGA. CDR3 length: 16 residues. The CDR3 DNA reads TGTGCCAGCAGCTTGGCCAGCGGGAGGGGCGGGAATGAGCAGTTCTTC. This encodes CASSLASGRGGNEQFF.

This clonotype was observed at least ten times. The CDR3 region is CATRLDTEAFF. CDR3 DNA: TGTGCCACTCGACTTGACACTGAAGCTTTCTTT. The chain uses TRBV2 and TRBJ1-1; D not certain. The CDR3 has 11 residues. With 10 bases removed from V and 3 bases from J, the gap between germline ends came to 9 bases. CDR1 and CDR2 (germline): SNHLY, FYNNEI.

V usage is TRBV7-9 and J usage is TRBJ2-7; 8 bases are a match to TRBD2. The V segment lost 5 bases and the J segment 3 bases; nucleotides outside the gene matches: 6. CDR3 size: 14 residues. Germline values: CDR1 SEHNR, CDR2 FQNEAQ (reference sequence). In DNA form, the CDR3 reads TGTGCCAGCAGCCTCGGGACTAGTGTCTACGAGCAGTACTTC. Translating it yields CASSLGTSVYEQYF.

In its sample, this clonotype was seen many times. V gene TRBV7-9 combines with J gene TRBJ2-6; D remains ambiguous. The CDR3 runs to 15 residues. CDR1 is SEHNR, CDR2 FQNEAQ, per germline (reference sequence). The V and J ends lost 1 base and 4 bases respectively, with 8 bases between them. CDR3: CASSLVGTGANVLTF. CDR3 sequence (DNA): TGTGCCAGCAGCTTAGTCGGTACCGGGGCCAACGTCCTGACTTTC.

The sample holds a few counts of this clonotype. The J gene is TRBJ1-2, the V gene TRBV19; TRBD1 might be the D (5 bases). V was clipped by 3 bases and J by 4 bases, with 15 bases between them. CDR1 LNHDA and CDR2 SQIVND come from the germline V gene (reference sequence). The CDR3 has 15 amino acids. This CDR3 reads CASSMARDLSYGYTF. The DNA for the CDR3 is TGTGCCAGTAGTATGGCCAGGGATTTAAGCTATGGCTACACCTTC. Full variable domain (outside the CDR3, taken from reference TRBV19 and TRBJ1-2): DGGITQSPKYLFRKEGQNVTLSCEQNLNHDAMYWYRQDPGQGLRLIYYSQIVNDFQKGDIAEGYSVSREKKESFPLTVTSAQKNPTAFYLCASSMARDLSYGYTFGSGTRLTVV.

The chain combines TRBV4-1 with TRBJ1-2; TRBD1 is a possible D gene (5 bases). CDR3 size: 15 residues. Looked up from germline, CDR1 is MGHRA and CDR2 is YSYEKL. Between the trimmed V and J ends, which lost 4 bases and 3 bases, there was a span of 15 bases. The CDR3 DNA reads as TGCGCCAGCAGCCCTGGGGCAGCTTTGGACTATGGCTACACCTTC. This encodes CASSPGAALDYGYTF.

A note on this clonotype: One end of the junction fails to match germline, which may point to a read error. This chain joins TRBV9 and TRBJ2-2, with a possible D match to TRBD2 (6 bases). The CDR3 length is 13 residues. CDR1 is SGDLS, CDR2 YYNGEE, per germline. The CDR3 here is CASSVSATGGLFF. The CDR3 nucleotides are TGTGCCAGCAGCGTATCGGCCACCGGGGGGCTGTTTTTT.

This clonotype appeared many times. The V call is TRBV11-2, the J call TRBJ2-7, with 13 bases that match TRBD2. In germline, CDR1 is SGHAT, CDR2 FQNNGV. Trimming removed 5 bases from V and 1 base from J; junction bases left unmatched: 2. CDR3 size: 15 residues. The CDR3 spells CASSAGLAGSYEQYF. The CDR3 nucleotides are TGTGCCAGCAGCGCGGGACTAGCGGGATCCTACGAGCAGTACTTC. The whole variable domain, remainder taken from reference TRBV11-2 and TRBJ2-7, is EAGVAQSPRYKIIEKRQSVAFWCNPISGHATLYWYQQILGQGPKLLIQFQNNGVVDDSQLPKDRFSAERLKGVDSTLKIQPAKLEDSAVYLCASSAGLAGSYEQYFGPGTRLTVT.

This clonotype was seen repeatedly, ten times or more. The CDR3 DNA reads as TGTGCCAGCAGCTTGAGTGCTGGGACAGATACGCAGTATTTT. This translates into CASSLSAGTDTQYF. The genes are TRBV7-2 and TRBJ2-3, with D uncertain. The CDR3 runs to 14 residues. Trimming removed 3 bases from V and 3 bases from J, with 10 bases in between. CDR1 SGHTA and CDR2 FQGNSA come from the germline V gene.

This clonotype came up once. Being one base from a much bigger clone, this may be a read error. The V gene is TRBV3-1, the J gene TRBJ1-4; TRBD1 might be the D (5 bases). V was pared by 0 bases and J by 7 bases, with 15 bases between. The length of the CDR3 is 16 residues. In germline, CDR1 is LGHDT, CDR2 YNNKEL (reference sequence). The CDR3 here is CASSQEKNRFSEKLFF. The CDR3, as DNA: TGTGCCAGCAGCCAAGAGAAGAACAGGTTTAGTGAAAAACTGTTTTTT.

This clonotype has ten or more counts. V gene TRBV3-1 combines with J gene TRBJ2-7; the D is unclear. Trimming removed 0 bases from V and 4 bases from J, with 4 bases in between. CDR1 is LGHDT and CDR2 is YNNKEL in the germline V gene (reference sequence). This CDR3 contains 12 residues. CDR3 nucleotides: TGTGCCAGCAGCCAAGAGGCGTACGAGCAGTACTTC. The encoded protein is CASSQEAYEQYF.

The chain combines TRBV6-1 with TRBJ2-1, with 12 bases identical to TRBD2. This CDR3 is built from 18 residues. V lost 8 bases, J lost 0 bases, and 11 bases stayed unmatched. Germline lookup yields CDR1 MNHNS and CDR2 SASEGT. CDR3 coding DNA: TGTGCCAGCTCATCAACCGGACTAGCGGGGCTCTCCTACAATGAGCAGTTCTTC. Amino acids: CASSSTGLAGLSYNEQFF.

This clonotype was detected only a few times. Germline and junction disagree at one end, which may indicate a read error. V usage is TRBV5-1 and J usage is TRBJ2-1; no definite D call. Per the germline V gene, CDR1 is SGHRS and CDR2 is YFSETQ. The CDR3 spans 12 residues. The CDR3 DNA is TGTGCCAGCAGCTTTGATAAGAATGAGCAGTTCTTC. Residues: CASSFDKNEQFF.

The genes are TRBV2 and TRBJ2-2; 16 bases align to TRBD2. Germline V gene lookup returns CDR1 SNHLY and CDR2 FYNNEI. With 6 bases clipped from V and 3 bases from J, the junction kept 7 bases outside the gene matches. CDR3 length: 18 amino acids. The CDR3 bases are TGTGCCAGCAGGGCCGGGACTAGCGGGAGGGCGGACACCGGGGAGCTGTTTTTT. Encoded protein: CASRAGTSGRADTGELFF.

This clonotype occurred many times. CDR3 sequence (DNA): TGTGCCAGCAGCTTCGCCTTAGGACTAGCGGGAGTCTCGGATGAGCAGTTCTTC. This encodes CASSFALGLAGVSDEQFF. V gene TRBV11-2 combines with J gene TRBJ2-1, with 13 bases aligning to TRBD2. Germline V gene lookup returns CDR1 SGHAT and CDR2 FQNNGV. V shed 3 bases and J 8 bases; nucleotides not matched to a gene: 13. CDR3 length: 18 amino acids.

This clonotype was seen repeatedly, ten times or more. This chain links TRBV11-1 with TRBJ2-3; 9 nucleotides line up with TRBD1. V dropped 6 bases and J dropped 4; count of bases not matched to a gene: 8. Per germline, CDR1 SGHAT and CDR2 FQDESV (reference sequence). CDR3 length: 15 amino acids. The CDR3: CASRPGQGMPDTQYF. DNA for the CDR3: TGTGCCAGCAGGCCAGGACAGGGGATGCCAGATACGCAGTATTTT.

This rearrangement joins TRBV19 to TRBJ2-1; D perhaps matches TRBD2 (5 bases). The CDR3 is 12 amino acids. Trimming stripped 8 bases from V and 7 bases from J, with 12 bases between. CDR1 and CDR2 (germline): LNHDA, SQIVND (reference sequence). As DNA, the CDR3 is TGTGCCAGTCCGGGAAGGAGGAATGAGCAGTTCTTC. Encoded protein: CASPGRRNEQFF.

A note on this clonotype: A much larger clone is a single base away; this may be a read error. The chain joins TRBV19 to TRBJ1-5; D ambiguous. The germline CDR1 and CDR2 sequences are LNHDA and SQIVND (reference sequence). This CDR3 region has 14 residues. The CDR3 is CASNKLDITGPRHF. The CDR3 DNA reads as TGTGCCAGTAATAAGCTCGACATCACGGGCCCCCGGCATTTT. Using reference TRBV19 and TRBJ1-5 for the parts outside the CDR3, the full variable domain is DGGITQSPKYLFRKEGQNVTLSCEQNLNHDAMYWYRQDPGQGLRLIYYSQIVNDFQKGDIAEGYSVSREKKESFPLTVTSAQKNPTAFYLCASNKLDITGPRHFGDGTRLSIL.

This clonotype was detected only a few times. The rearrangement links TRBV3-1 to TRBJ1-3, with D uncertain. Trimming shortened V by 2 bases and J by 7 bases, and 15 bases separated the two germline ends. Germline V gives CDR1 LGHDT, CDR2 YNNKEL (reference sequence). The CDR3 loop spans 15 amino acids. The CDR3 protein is CASSQQRTSRNTIYF. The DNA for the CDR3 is TGTGCCAGCAGCCAACAGAGGACTAGTCGGAACACCATATATTTT.

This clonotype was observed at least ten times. CDR3 region: CASSSRLHGNEQFF. The CDR3 nucleotides read TGTGCCAGCAGCTCCAGACTCCACGGTAATGAGCAGTTCTTC. The chain uses TRBV6-1 and TRBJ2-1; no clear D. With 6 bases removed from V and 7 bases from J, the gap between germline ends came to 16 bases. The CDR3 loop spans 14 amino acids. CDR1 MNHNS and CDR2 SASEGT come from the germline V gene.